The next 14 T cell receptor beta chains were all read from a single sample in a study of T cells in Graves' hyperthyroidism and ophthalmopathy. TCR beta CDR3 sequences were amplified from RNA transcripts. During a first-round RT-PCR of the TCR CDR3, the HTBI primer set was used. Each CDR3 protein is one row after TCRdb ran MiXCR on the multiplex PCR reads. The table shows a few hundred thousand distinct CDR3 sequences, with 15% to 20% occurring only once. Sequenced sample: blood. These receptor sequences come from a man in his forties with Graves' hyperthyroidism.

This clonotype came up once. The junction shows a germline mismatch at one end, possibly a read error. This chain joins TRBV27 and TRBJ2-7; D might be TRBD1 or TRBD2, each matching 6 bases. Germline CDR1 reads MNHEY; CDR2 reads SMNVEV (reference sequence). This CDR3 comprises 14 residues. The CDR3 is CASSLRGATYKQYF. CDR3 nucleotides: TGTGCCAGCAGTTTGAGGGGGGCTACCTACAAGCAGTACTTC.

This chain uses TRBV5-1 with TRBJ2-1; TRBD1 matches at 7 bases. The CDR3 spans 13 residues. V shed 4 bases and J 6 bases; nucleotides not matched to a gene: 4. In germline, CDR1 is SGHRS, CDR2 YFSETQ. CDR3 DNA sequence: TGCGCCAGCAGCCAGACAGGGTTCAATGAGCAGTTCTTC. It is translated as CASSQTGFNEQFF.

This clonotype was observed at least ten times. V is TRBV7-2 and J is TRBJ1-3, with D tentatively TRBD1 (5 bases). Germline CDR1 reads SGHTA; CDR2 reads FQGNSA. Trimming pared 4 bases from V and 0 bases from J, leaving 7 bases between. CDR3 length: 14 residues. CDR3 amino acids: CASSYGGSGNTIYF. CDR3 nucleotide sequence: TGTGCCAGCAGCTACGGGGGCTCTGGAAACACCATATATTTT. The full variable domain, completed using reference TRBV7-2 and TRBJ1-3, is GAGVSQSPSNKVTEKGKDVELRCDPISGHTALYWYRQSLGQGLEFLIYFQGNSAPDKSGLPSDRFSAERTGGSVSTLTIQRTQQEDSAVYLCASSYGGSGNTIYFGEGSWLTVV.

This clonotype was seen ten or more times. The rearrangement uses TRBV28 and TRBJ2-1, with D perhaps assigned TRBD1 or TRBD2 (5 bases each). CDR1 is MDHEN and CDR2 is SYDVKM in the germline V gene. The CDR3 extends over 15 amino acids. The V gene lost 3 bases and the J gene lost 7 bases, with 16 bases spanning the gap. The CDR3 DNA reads TGTGCCAGCAGTTTGGGTGGGGGTACCTCGAATGAGCAGTTCTTC. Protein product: CASSLGGGTSNEQFF.

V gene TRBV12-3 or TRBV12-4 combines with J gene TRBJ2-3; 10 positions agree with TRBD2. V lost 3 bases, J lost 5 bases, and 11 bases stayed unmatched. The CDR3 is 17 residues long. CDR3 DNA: TGTGCCAGCAGTTTGGGAAGCGGGGGGGCCGTGATAGATACGCAGTATTTT. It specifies CASSLGSGGAVIDTQYF.

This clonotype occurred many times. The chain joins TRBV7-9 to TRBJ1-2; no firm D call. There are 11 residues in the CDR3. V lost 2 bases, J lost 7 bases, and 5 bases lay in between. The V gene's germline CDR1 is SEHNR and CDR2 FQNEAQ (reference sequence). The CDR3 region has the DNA TGTGCCAGCAGCTTATTGGCTGGCTACACCTTC. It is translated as CASSLLAGYTF.

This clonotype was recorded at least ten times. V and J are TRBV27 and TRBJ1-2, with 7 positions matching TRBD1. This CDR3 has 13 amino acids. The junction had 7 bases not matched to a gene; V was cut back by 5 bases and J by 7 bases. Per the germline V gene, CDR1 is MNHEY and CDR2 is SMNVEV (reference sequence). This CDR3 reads CASSMDRSIGYTF. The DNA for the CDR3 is TGTGCCAGCAGTATGGACAGGTCTATTGGCTACACCTTC.

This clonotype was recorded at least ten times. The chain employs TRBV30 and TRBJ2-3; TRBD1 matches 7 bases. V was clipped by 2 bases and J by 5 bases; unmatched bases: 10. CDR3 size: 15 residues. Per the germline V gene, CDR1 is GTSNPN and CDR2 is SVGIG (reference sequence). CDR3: CAWSLPGQTGDTQYF. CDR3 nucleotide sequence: TGTGCCTGGAGTTTACCGGGACAGACGGGAGATACGCAGTATTTT. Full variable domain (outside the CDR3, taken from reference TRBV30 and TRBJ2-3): SQTIHQWPATLVQPVGSPLSLECTVEGTSNPNLYWYRQAAGRGLQLLFYSVGIGQISSEVPQNLSASRPQDRQFILSSKKLLLSDSGFYLCAWSLPGQTGDTQYFGPGTRLTVL.

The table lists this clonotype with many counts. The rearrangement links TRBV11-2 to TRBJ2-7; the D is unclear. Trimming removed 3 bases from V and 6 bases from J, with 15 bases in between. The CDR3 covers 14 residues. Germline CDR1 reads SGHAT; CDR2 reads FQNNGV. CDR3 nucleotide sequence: TGTGCCAGCAGCTTTAGGATCGGCTCTGGCGAGCAGTACTTC. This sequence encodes CASSFRIGSGEQYF.

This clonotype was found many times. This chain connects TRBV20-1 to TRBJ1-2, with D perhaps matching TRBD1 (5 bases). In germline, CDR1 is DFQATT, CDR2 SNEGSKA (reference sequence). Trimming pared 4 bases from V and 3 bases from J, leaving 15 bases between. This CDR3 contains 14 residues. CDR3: CSATLQGRDYGYTF. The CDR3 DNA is TGCAGTGCTACACTTCAGGGTAGGGACTATGGCTACACCTTC.

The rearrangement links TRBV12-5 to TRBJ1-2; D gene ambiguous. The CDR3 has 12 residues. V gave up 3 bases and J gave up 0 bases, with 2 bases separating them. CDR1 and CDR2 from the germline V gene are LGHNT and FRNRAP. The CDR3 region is CASGFSNYGYTF. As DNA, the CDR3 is TGTGCTAGTGGTTTCTCTAACTATGGCTACACCTTC.

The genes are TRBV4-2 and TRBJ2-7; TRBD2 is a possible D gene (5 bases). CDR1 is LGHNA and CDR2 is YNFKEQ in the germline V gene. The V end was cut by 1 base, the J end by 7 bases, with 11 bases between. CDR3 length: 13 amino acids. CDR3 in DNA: TGTGCCAGCAGCCAAGTCCCGGGATGGGAGCAGTACTTC. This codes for CASSQVPGWEQYF.

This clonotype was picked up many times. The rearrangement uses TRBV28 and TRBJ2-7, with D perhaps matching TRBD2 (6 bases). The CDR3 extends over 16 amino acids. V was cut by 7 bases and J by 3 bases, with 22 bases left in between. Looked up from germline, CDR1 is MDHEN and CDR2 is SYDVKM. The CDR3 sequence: CASTGHRSGGDYEQYF. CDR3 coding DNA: TGTGCCAGCACAGGACACAGGTCAGGAGGGGACTACGAGCAGTACTTC.

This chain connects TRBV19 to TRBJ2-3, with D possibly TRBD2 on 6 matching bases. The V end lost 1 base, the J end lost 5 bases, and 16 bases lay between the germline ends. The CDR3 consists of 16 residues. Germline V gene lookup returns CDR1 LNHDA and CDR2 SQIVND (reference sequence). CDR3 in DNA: TGTGCCAGTAGTATAGCTCTCCTAGCGTCGGGAGATACGCAGTATTTT. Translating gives CASSIALLASGDTQYF.